These 3 T cell receptor beta chains were all obtained from the same sample, sequenced in a study of T cells in localized non-small cell lung cancer. Using immunoSEQ multiplex PCR, the repertoire was profiled, and TCRdb retains in-frame clones only, with some absent. The sample contains fewer than 25,000 clones, more than 85% of which appear only once. The source was peripheral blood, collected before any cancer treatment. The source of these receptors is a man aged 40 to 75 with stage III squamous cell lung carcinoma.

The chain joins TRBV28 to TRBJ1-2, with 7 nucleotides matching TRBD1. Trimming cost V 2 bases and J 1 base; bases outside gene matches: 4. The length of the CDR3 is 15 residues. From germline, CDR1 is MDHEN and CDR2 SYDVKM. This CDR3 is CASSLGQGDNYGYTF. In DNA, the CDR3 is TGTGCCAGCAGTTTAGGGCAGGGGGATAACTATGGCTACACCTTC.

The chain uses TRBV4-3 and TRBJ1-2; no clear D gene. CDR1 is LGHNA and CDR2 is YSLEER in the germline V gene. V lost 0 bases and J 8 bases, leaving 13 bases between the germline ends. The CDR3 extends over 14 amino acids. The CDR3 bases are TGCGCCAGCAGCCAAGATAGGGCGGGCGTGGGCTACACCTTC. Its protein is CASSQDRAGVGYTF.

V gene TRBV6-5 combines with J gene TRBJ2-2; TRBD1 matches at 7 bases. This CDR3 has 13 amino acids. V lost 10 bases, J lost 1 base, and 3 bases stayed unmatched. The germline CDR1 and CDR2 sequences are MNHEY and SVGAGI. The CDR3 region has the DNA TGTGCCACCGCAGGGGGGAACACCGGGGAGCTGTTTTTT. Translation gives CATAGGNTGELFF.